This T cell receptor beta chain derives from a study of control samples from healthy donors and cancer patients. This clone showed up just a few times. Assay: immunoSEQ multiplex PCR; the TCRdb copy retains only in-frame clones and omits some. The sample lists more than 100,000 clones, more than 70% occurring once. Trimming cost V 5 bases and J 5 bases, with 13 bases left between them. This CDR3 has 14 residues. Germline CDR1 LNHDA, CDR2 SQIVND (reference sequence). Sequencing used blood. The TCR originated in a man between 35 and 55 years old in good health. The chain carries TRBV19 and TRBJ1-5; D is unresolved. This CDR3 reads CASSSRRPDQPQHF. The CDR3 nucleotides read TGTGCCAGTAGTTCCCGGAGACCTGATCAGCCCCAGCATTTT.